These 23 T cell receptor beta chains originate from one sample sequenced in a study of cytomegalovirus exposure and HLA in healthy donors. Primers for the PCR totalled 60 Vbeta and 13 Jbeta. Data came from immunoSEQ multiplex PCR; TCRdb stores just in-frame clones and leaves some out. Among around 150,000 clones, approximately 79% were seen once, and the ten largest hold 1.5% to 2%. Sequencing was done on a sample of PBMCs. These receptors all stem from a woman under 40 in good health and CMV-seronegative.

CDR3 nucleotides: TGCAGCGTTGGGGGTTCCGCCCAGACAGGGGGAGACACTGAAGCTTTCTTT. The encoded protein is CSVGGSAQTGGDTEAFF. The rearrangement joins TRBV29-1 to TRBJ1-1; 9 bases are a match to TRBD1. V lost 4 bases and J lost 3; bases outside the gene matches: 15. Per the germline V gene, CDR1 is SQVTM and CDR2 is ANQGSEA. CDR3 length equals 17 residues.

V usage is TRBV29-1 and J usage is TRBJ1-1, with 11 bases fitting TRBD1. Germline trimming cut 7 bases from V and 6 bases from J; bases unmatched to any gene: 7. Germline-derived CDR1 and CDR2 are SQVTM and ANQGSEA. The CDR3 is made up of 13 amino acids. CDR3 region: CSARTGGGSEAFF. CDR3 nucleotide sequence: TGCAGCGCTCGGACAGGGGGCGGGTCTGAAGCTTTCTTT.

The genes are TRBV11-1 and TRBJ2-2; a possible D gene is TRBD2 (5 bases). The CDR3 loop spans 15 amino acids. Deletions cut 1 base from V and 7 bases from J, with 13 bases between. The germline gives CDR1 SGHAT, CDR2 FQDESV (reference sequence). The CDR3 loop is CASSLEARGIGELFF. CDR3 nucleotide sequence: TGTGCCAGCAGCTTAGAGGCCAGAGGGATCGGGGAGCTGTTTTTT. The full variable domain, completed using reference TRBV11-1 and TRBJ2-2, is EAEVAQSPRYKITEKSQAVAFWCDPISGHATLYWYRQILGQGPELLVQFQDESVVDDSQLPKDRFSAERLKGVDSTLKIQPAELGDSAMYLCASSLEARGIGELFFGEGSRLTVL.

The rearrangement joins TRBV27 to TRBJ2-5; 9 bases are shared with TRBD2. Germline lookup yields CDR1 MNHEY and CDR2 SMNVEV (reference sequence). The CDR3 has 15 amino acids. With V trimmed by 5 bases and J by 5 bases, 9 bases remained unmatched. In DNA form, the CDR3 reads TGTGCCAGCAGTCCCTCGCGGGGGGGTGGCGAGACCCAGTACTTC. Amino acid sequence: CASSPSRGGGETQYF.

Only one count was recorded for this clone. DNA of the CDR3: TGCGCCAGCAGCCAAGATCCACAGGGACACTATGGCTACACCTTC. As protein: CASSQDPQGHYGYTF. This rearrangement joins TRBV4-1 to TRBJ1-2, with D tentatively TRBD1 (6 bases). Germline CDR1 reads MGHRA; CDR2 reads YSYEKL. This CDR3 is built from 15 residues. The V end was cut by 0 bases, the J end by 3 bases, with 11 bases between.

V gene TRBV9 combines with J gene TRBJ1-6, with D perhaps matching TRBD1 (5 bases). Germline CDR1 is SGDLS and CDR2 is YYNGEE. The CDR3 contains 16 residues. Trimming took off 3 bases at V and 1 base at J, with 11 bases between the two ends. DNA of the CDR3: TGTGCCAGCAGCGCGGCAGGGAGGTCCTATAATTCACCCCTCCACTTT. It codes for CASSAAGRSYNSPLHF. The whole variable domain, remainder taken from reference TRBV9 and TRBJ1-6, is DSGVTQTPKHLITATGQRVTLRCSPRSGDLSVYWYQQSLDQGLQFLIQYYNGEERAKGNILERFSAQQFPDLHSELNLSSLELGDSALYFCASSAAGRSYNSPLHFGNGTRLTVT.

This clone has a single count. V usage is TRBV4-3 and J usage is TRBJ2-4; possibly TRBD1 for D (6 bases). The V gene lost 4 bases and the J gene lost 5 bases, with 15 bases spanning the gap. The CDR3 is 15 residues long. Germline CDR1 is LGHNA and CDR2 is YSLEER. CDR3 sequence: CASSRQWGQENIQYF. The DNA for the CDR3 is TGCGCCAGCAGCCGCCAGTGGGGACAAGAAAACATTCAGTACTTC.

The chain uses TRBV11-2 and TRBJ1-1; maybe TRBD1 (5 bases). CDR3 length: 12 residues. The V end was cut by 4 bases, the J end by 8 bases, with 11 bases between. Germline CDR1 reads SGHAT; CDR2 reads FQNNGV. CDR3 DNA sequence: TGTGCCAGCAGCTCTAATAGACAGGAAGCTTTCTTT. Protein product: CASSSNRQEAFF.

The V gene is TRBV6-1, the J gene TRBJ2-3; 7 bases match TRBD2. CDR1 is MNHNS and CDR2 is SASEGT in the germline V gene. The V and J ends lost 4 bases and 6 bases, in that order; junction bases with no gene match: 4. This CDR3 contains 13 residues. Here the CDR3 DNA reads TGTGCCAGCAGTGTGGCCGGGGGGGATACGCAGTATTTT. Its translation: CASSVAGGDTQYF.

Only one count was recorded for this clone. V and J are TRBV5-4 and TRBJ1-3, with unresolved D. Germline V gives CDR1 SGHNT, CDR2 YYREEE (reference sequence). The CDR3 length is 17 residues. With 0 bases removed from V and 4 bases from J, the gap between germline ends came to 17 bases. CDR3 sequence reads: CASSLVVGSAEGNTIYF. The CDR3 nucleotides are TGTGCCAGCAGCTTGGTCGTTGGCTCGGCGGAAGGAAACACCATATATTTT.

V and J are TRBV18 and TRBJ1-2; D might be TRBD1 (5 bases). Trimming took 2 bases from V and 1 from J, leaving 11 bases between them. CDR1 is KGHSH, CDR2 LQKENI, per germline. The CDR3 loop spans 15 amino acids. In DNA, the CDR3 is TGTGCCAGCTCACCAGGGGCGGAGATTAACTATGGCTACACCTTC. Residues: CASSPGAEINYGYTF.

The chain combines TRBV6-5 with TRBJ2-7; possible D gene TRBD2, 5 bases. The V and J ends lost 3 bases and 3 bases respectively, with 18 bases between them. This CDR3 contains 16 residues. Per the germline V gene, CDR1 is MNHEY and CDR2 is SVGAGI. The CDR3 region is CASSYSSPGVLYEQYF. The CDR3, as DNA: TGTGCCAGCAGTTATTCTTCTCCCGGGGTTCTCTACGAGCAGTACTTC.

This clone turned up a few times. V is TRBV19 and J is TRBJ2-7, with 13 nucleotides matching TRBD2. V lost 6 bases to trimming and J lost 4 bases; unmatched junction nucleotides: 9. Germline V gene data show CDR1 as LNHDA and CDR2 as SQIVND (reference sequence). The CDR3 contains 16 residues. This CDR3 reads CASRVHGLAGAYEQYF. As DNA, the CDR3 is TGTGCCAGTAGAGTCCATGGACTAGCGGGGGCTTACGAGCAGTACTTC.

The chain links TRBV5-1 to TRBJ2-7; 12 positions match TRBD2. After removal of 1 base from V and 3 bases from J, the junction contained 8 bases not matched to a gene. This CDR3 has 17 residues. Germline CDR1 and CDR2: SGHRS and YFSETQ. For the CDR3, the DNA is TGCGCCAGCAGCTTGATCGGACTAGCGGGGCCAGGCTACGAGCAGTACTTC. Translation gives CASSLIGLAGPGYEQYF.

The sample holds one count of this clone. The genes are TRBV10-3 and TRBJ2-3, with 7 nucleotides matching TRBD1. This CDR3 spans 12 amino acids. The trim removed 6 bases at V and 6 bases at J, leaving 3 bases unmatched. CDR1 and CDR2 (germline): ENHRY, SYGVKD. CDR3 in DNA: TGTGCCATCAGCCTACAGGGGGATACGCAGTATTTT. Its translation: CAISLQGDTQYF.

The CDR3 spells CASSLYSLQGDYGYTF. CDR3 coding DNA: TGCGCCAGCAGCCTATACTCCCTACAGGGGGACTATGGCTACACCTTC. The chain has TRBV5-1 and TRBJ1-2, with 8 positions matching TRBD1. This CDR3 region has 16 residues. With 4 bases clipped from V and 3 bases from J, the junction kept 11 bases outside the gene matches. Germline V lookup: CDR1 SGHRS, CDR2 YFSETQ. Complete variable domain (other parts from reference TRBV5-1 and TRBJ1-2): KAGVTQTPRYLIKTRGQQVTLSCSPISGHRSVSWYQQTPGQGLQFLFEYFSETQRNKGNFPGRFSGRQFSNSRSEMNVSTLELGDSALYLCASSLYSLQGDYGYTFGSGTRLTVV.

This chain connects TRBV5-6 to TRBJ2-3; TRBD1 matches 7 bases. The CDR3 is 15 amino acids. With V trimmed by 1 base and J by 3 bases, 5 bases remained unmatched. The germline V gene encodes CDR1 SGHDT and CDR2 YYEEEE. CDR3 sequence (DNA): TGTGCCAGCAGCTTGCCTGAACAGGGGACAGATACGCAGTATTTT. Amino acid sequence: CASSLPEQGTDTQYF.

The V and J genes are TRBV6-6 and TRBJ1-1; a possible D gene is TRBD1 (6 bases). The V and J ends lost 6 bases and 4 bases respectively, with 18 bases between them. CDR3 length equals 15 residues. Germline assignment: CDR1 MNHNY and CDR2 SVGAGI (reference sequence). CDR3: CASRNSRPDSTEAFF. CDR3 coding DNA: TGTGCCAGCAGGAACTCCCGCCCGGACAGCACTGAAGCTTTCTTT.

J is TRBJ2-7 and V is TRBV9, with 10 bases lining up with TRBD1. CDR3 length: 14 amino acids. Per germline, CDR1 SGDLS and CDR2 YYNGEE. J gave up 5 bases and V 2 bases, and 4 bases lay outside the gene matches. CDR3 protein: CASSVGTGVHEQYF. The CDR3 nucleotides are TGTGCCAGCAGCGTGGGGACAGGGGTCCACGAGCAGTACTTC.

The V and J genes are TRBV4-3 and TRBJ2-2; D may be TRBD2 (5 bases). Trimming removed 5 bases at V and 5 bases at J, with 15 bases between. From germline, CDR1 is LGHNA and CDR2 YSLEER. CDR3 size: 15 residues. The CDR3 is CASSERRDPTGELFF. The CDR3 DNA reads TGCGCCAGCAGCGAGAGACGGGATCCGACCGGGGAGCTGTTTTTT.

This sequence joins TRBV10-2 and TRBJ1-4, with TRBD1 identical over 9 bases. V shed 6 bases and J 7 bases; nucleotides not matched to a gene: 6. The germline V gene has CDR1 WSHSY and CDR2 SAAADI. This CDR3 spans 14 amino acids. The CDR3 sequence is CASRSGTGTEKLFF. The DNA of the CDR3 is TGCGCCAGCAGAAGCGGGACAGGGACTGAAAAACTGTTTTTT.

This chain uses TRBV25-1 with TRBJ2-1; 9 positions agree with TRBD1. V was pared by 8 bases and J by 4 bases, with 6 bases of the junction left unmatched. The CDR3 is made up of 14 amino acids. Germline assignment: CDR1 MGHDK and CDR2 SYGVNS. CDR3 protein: CASRADRGYNEQFF. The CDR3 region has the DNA TGTGCCAGCCGAGCGGACAGGGGTTACAATGAGCAGTTCTTC. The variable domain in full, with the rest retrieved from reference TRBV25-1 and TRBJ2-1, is EADIYQTPRYLVIGTGKKITLECSQTMGHDKMYWYQQDPGMELHLIHYSYGVNSTEKGDLSSESTVSRIRTEHFPLTLESARPSHTSQYLCASRADRGYNEQFFGPGTRLTVL.

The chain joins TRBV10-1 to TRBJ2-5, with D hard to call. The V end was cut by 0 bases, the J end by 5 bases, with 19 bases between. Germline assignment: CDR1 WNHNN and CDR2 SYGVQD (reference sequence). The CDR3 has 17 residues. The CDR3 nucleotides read TGCGCCAGCAGTGAGTCTGGCTCTTTCCCACCATGGGAGACCCAGTACTTC. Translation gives CASSESGSFPPWETQYF.